The next 21 T cell receptor beta chains were all read from a single sample in a study of blood T cell repertoires in COVID-19. The assay was immunoSEQ multiplex PCR, and TCRdb's table has in-frame clones only and misses some. The sample shows roughly 53,000 clones, around 82% of them seen only once. The material sequenced was peripheral blood. These receptors were obtained from a human donor in a cohort sampled during active COVID-19.

CDR3 sequence reads: CASSQHYSPLHF. The CDR3 DNA reads TGTGCCAGCAGCCAACACTATTCACCCCTCCACTTT. This chain connects TRBV3-1 (or the pseudogene TRBV3-2) to TRBJ1-6; no clear D gene. V gave up 2 bases and J gave up 8 bases, with 4 bases separating them. From germline, CDR1 is LGHDT and CDR2 YNNKEL (reference sequence). The CDR3 extends over 12 amino acids.

The V gene is TRBV7-8, the J gene TRBJ2-7; 7 bases agree with TRBD2. This CDR3 contains 15 residues. Germline V gene sequence: CDR1 SGHVS, CDR2 FQNEAQ. V shed 2 bases, J shed 0 bases, and the junction held 4 bases outside the gene matches. CDR3 protein: CASSLREGSSYEQYF. The CDR3 DNA reads TGTGCCAGCAGCTTAAGGGAGGGGTCCTCCTACGAGCAGTACTTC. The full variable domain, with the rest looked up from reference TRBV7-8 and TRBJ2-7, is GAGVSQSPRYKVAKRGQDVALRCDPISGHVSLFWYQQALGQGPEFLTYFQNEAQLDKSGLPSDRFFAERPEGSVSTLKIQRTQQEDSAVYLCASSLREGSSYEQYFGPGTRLTVT.

The chain employs TRBV3-1 (or the pseudogene TRBV3-2) and TRBJ2-3, with D possibly being TRBD2 (5 bases). Trimming took 8 bases from V and 6 from J, leaving 15 bases between them. CDR3 size: 13 residues. Germline V gene data show CDR1 as LGHDT and CDR2 as YNNKEL (reference sequence). The CDR3 is CASGGRVSDTQYF. The CDR3 DNA reads as TGTGCCAGCGGTGGGAGAGTTAGTGATACGCAGTATTTT.

This rearrangement joins TRBV5-1 to TRBJ2-2; TRBD2 might be the D (6 bases). CDR3 length: 15 amino acids. CDR1 is SGHRS, CDR2 YFSETQ, per germline. V lost 3 bases and J 5 bases, leaving 14 bases between the germline ends. The CDR3 nucleotides are TGCGCCAGCAGCTCCACGGGAGCTGGAACCGGGGAGCTGTTTTTT. Its protein product is CASSSTGAGTGELFF.

This chain links TRBV3-1 (or the pseudogene TRBV3-2) with TRBJ1-2; D is unresolved. The V end lost 3 bases, the J end lost 3 bases, and 14 bases lay between the germline ends. Germline values: CDR1 LGHDT, CDR2 YNNKEL (reference sequence). The CDR3 has 15 residues. CDR3 coding DNA: TGTGCCAGCAGCCACCGGTCCCGACTATACTATGGCTACACCTTC. This gives the protein CASSHRSRLYYGYTF.

The CDR3 DNA is TGTGCCAGCAGCTTAGCCCCCGGGACTAGCGGGGGACCCACAGATACGCAGTATTTT. This gives the protein CASSLAPGTSGGPTDTQYF. This chain connects TRBV7-3 to TRBJ2-3; TRBD2 agrees at 14 bases. The CDR3 length is 19 residues. Per germline, CDR1 SGHTA and CDR2 FQGTGA. With V trimmed by 2 bases and J by 2 bases, 9 bases remained unmatched. The variable domain in full, completed from reference TRBV7-3 and TRBJ2-3, reads GAGVSQTPSNKVTEKGKYVELRCDPISGHTALYWYRQSLGQGPEFLIYFQGTGAADDSGLPNDRFFAVRPEGSVSTLKIQRTERGDSAVYLCASSLAPGTSGGPTDTQYFGPGTRLTVL.

J is TRBJ1-1 and V is TRBV5-4; 7 nucleotides agree with TRBD1. CDR1 SGHNT and CDR2 YYREEE come from the germline V gene (reference sequence). With 1 base clipped from V and 7 bases from J, the junction kept 1 base outside the gene matches. CDR3 size: 12 residues. The CDR3 sequence: CASSLRQGEAFF. The CDR3 DNA follows: TGTGCCAGCAGCTTGAGACAGGGTGAAGCTTTCTTT.

This clone was counted once. This chain uses TRBV4-1 with TRBJ2-3, with TRBD2 identical over 8 bases. CDR1 and CDR2 (germline): MGHRA, YSYEKL. This CDR3 contains 16 residues. V was clipped by 5 bases and J by 4 bases; unmatched bases: 11. The CDR3 here is CASSLQLAGTPDTQYF. CDR3 coding DNA: TGCGCCAGCAGCTTACAGTTAGCGGGAACTCCAGATACGCAGTATTTT.

The rearrangement uses TRBV27 and TRBJ2-3; unclear D gene. Between the trimmed V and J ends, which lost 3 bases and 6 bases, there was a span of 10 bases. The CDR3 extends over 13 amino acids. CDR1 is MNHEY and CDR2 is SMNVEV in the germline V gene (reference sequence). The DNA of the CDR3 is TGTGCCAGCAGTTTTACCCATCGGGATACGCAGTATTTT. Protein: CASSFTHRDTQYF.

This clone appeared a single time. The gene calls are TRBV2 and TRBJ2-3; 10 bases match TRBD2. The CDR3 has 13 amino acids. The J segment lost 8 bases and the V segment lost 7 bases, leaving 6 bases of the junction unmatched. Germline V CDR1 and CDR2: SNHLY, FYNNEI. CDR3 nucleotide sequence: TGTGCCAGCACCCTAGCGGGAGTAAGTACGCAGTATTTT. As protein: CASTLAGVSTQYF.

This clone was detected only a few times. This chain uses TRBV6-5 with TRBJ2-7, with 7 bases aligning to TRBD2. The CDR3 totals 15 residues. Germline V gene sequence: CDR1 MNHEY, CDR2 SVGAGI. Trimming cost V 8 bases and J 4 bases; bases outside gene matches: 14. The DNA for the CDR3 is TGTGCCAGCCGAAGTGGGGGGGGAGGGACGTACGAGCAGTACTTC. Its translation is CASRSGGGGTYEQYF.

V usage is TRBV5-6 and J usage is TRBJ2-2; D gene ambiguous. V lost 0 bases and J lost 2, with 8 bases in between. There are 15 residues in the CDR3. Germline loops: CDR1 SGHDT, CDR2 YYEEEE. CDR3 amino acids: CASSLVPTNTGELFF. The CDR3 DNA is TGTGCCAGCAGCTTGGTACCCACAAACACCGGGGAGCTGTTTTTT.

This chain joins TRBV5-1 and TRBJ1-6, with 8 bases aligning to TRBD1. This CDR3 comprises 13 residues. With V trimmed by 4 bases and J by 10 bases, 4 bases remained unmatched. Looked up from germline, CDR1 is SGHRS and CDR2 is YFSETQ. CDR3 sequence: CASSLDRDSPLHF. The CDR3 DNA reads TGCGCCAGCAGCCTGGACAGGGACTCACCCCTCCACTTT. Variable domain in full (rest from reference TRBV5-1 and TRBJ1-6): KAGVTQTPRYLIKTRGQQVTLSCSPISGHRSVSWYQQTPGQGLQFLFEYFSETQRNKGNFPGRFSGRQFSNSRSEMNVSTLELGDSALYLCASSLDRDSPLHFGNGTRLTVT.

This chain uses TRBV3-1 (or the pseudogene TRBV3-2) with TRBJ1-2; 8 bases map to TRBD1. Germline values: CDR1 LGHDT, CDR2 YNNKEL (reference sequence). The CDR3 is 13 residues long. Losses at the gene ends were 6 bases for V and 4 bases for J; bases not matched to a gene: 4. The CDR3 bases are TGTGCCAGCAGTCGACAGGGGAGCTATGGCTACACCTTC. Translating it yields CASSRQGSYGYTF.

The CDR3 spells CASSSSLNSPLHF. CDR3 nucleotides: TGCGCCAGCAGCTCCTCTCTTAATTCACCCCTCCACTTT. V usage is TRBV5-1 and J usage is TRBJ1-6, with unresolved D. The CDR3 is 13 residues long. V was trimmed by 3 bases and J by 6 bases, leaving 7 bases between them. Germline CDR1 reads SGHRS; CDR2 reads YFSETQ.

Only a few counts were recorded for this clone. V gene TRBV4-1 combines with J gene TRBJ2-1; D is possibly TRBD2 (5 bases). Deletions cut 3 bases from V and 2 bases from J, with 8 bases between. Germline-derived CDR1 and CDR2 are MGHRA and YSYEKL. This CDR3 region has 14 residues. DNA for the CDR3: TGCGCCAGCAGCCAGAGGGAGCCCTACAATGAGCAGTTCTTC. It codes for CASSQREPYNEQFF.

V gene TRBV27 combines with J gene TRBJ2-7, with D possibly matching TRBD1 (5 bases). V lost 5 bases and J 6 bases, leaving 11 bases between the germline ends. Germline-derived CDR1 and CDR2 are MNHEY and SMNVEV (reference sequence). The CDR3 extends over 12 amino acids. The CDR3 region is CASSPQGGEQYF. CDR3 coding DNA: TGTGCCAGCAGTCCCCAGGGTGGCGAGCAGTACTTC.

This sequence joins TRBV6-5 and TRBJ1-2; no definite D call. Trimming took off 6 bases at V and 0 bases at J, with 8 bases between the two ends. CDR1 MNHEY and CDR2 SVGAGI come from the germline V gene. The CDR3 sequence is 13 residues long. The CDR3: CASREVSNYGYTF. DNA for the CDR3: TGTGCCAGCAGAGAGGTATCTAACTATGGCTACACCTTC.

This clone appeared a single time. This rearrangement joins TRBV27 to TRBJ2-1, with D possibly matching TRBD1 (5 bases). Looked up from germline, CDR1 is MNHEY and CDR2 is SMNVEV (reference sequence). The CDR3 totals 15 residues. The V gene lost 6 bases and the J gene lost 7 bases, with 19 bases spanning the gap. CDR3 sequence reads: CASSLETGWGNEQFF. CDR3 DNA sequence: TGTGCCAGCAGCCTAGAAACAGGTTGGGGAAATGAGCAGTTCTTC.

This clone was seen a single time. A read error may account for a junction end that differs from germline. This chain links TRBV4-1 with TRBJ1-1; possibly TRBD1 for D (5 bases). Germline V gene data show CDR1 as MGHRA and CDR2 as YSYEKL. The CDR3 covers 12 residues. CDR3 sequence: CASSQWPGGTYF. CDR3 DNA sequence: TGCGCCAGCAGCCAATGGCCCGGGGGAACCTACTTT.

The chain is built from TRBV5-1 and TRBJ2-2, with a possible D match to TRBD2 (7 bases). V was shortened by 0 bases and J by 0 bases, with 9 bases between the two germline ends. CDR1 and CDR2 from the germline V gene are SGHRS and YFSETQ. The CDR3 contains 16 residues. The CDR3: CASSLGGGANTGELFF. The CDR3 DNA reads as TGCGCCAGCAGCTTGGGCGGGGGCGCGAACACCGGGGAGCTGTTTTTT.